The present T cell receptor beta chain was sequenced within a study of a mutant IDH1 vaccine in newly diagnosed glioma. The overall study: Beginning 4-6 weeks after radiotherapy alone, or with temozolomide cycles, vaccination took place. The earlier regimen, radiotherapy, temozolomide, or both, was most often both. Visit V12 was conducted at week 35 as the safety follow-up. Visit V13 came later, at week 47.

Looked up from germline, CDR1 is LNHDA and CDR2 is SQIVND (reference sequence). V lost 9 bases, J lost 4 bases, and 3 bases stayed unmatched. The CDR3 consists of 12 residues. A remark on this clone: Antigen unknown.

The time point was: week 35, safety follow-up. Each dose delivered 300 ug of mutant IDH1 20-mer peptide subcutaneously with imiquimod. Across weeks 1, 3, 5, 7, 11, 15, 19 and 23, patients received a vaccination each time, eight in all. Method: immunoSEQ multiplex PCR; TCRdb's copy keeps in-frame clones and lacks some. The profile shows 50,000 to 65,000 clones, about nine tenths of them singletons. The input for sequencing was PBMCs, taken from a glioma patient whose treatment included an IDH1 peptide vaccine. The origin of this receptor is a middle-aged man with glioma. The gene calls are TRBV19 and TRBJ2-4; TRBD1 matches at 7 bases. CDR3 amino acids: CASRGLKNIQYF. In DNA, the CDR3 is TGTGCCAGCAGGGGGTTAAAAAACATTCAGTACTTC.